These T cell receptor beta chains were read from a single sample in a study of beta chain features in type 1 diabetes. Only in-frame clones appear in the TCRdb table, and some are missing; sequencing was by immunoSEQ multiplex PCR. The table records hundreds of thousands of clones, roughly 13% of them present only once. Sequences were obtained from naive CD4+ T cells from blood. The receptors were gathered from a man aged 18 to 29 with type 1 diabetes. Each CDR3 is given with its conserved first and last residue. Each record gives: V gene, J gene, CDR3 protein.

V gene: TRBV30
J gene: TRBJ2-2
CDR3 protein: CAWSRVAGLIDGELFF

V gene: TRBV20-1
J gene: TRBJ2-3
CDR3 protein: CSARDLDTQYF

V gene: TRBV19
J gene: TRBJ1-2
CDR3 protein: CASSSSGVYGYTF

V gene: TRBV30
J gene: TRBJ1-4
CDR3 protein: CAWMGTAKNEKLFF

V gene: TRBV28
J gene: TRBJ2-1
CDR3 protein: CASSRPGTAYNEQFF

V gene: TRBV6-5
J gene: TRBJ1-1
CDR3 protein: CASHLVTGGNTEAFF

V gene: TRBV7-2
J gene: TRBJ1-2
CDR3 protein: CASSPYWTEGYGYTF

V gene: TRBV5-4
J gene: TRBJ2-3
CDR3 protein: CASSLRLAGSQTDTQYF

V gene: TRBV28
J gene: TRBJ2-7
CDR3 protein: CASSLGTGLYEQYF

V gene: TRBV4-1
J gene: TRBJ1-1
CDR3 protein: CASSLLQGLNTEAFF